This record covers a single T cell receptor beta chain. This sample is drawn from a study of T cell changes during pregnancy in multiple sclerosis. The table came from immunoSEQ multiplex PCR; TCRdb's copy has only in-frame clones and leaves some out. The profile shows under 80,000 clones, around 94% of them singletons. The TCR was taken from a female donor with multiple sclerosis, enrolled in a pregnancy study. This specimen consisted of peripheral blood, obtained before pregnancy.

The CDR3 DNA sequence: TGTGCCAGCAGCCTGGTCCGGCGGGAGGTGGGCTCCTACAATGAGCAGTTCTTC. It yields the protein CASSLVRREVGSYNEQFF. This chain links TRBV4-2 with TRBJ2-1, with 8 bases identical to TRBD2. The CDR3 loop spans 18 amino acids. V was pared by 4 bases and J by 0 bases, with 11 bases of the junction left unmatched. Germline V gene lookup returns CDR1 LGHNA and CDR2 YNFKEQ.